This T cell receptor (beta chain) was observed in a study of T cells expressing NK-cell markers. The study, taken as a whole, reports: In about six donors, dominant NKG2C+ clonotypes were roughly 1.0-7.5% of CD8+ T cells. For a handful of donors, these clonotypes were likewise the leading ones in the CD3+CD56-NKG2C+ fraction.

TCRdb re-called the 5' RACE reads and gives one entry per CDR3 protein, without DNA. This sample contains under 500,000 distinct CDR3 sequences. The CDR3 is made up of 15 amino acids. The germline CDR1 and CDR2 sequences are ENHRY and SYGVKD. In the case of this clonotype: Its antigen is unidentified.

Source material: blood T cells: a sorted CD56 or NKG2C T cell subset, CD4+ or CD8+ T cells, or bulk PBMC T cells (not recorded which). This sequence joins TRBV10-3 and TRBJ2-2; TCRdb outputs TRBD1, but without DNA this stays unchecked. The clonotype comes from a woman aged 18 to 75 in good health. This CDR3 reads CAISETGVGTGELFF.